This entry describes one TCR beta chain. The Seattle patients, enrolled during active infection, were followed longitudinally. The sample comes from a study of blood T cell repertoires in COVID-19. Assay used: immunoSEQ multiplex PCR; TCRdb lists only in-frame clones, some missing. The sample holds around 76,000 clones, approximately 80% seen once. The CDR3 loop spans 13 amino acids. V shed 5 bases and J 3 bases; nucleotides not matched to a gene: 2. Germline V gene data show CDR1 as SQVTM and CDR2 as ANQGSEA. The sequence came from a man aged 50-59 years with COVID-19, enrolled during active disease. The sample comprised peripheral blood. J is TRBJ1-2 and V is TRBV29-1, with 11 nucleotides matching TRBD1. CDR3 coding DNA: TGCAGCGTTCGGACAGGGGGCTACTATGGCTACACCTTC. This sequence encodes CSVRTGGYYGYTF.